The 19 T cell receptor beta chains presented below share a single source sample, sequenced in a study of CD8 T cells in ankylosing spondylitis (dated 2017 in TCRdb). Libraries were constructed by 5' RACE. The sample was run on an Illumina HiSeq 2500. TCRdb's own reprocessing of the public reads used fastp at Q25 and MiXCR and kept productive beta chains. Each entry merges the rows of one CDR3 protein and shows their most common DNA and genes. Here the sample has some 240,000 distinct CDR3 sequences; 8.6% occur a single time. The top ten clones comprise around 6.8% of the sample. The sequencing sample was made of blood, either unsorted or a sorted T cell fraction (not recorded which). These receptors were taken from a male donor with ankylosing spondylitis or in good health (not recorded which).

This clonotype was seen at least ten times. CDR3 amino acids: CASSWGTHSNQPQHF. In DNA, the CDR3 is TGCGCCAGCAGCTGGGGGACACATAGCAATCAGCCCCAGCATTTT. This chain connects TRBV5-1 to TRBJ1-5, with D perhaps matching TRBD1 (6 bases). Germline V CDR1 and CDR2: SGHRS, YFSETQ. The V and J ends lost 3 bases and 0 bases respectively, with 10 bases between them. The CDR3 spans 15 residues.

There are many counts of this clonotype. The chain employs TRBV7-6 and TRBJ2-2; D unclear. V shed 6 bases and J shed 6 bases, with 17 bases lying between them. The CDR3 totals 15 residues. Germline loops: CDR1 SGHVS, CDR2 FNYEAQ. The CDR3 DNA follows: TGTGCCAGCAGGGTGGAGTGGACGGCTGCCGGGGAGCTGTTTTTT. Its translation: CASRVEWTAAGELFF.

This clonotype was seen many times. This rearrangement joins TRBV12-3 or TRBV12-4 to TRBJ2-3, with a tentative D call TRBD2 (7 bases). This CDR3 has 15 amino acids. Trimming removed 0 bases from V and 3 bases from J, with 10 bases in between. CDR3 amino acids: CASSLAGGPTDTQYF. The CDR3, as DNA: TGTGCCAGCAGTTTAGCGGGGGGGCCAACAGATACGCAGTATTTT.

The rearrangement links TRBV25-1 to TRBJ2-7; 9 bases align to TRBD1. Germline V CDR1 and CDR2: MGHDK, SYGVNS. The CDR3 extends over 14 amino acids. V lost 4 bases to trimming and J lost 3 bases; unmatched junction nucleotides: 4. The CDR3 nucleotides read TGTGCCAGCAGTGCAGCGGGACAGGGCTACGAGCAGTACTTC. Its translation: CASSAAGQGYEQYF.

The CDR3 sequence is CSVEDRSIPGYIQYF. The CDR3 DNA reads TGCAGCGTTGAAGATCGCTCCATACCGGGGTACATTCAGTACTTC. The rearrangement uses TRBV29-1 and TRBJ2-4; tentative D call: TRBD2 (5 bases). Germline CDR1 SQVTM, CDR2 ANQGSEA. The length of the CDR3 is 15 residues. V lost 0 bases to trimming and J lost 8 bases, with 17 bases between them.

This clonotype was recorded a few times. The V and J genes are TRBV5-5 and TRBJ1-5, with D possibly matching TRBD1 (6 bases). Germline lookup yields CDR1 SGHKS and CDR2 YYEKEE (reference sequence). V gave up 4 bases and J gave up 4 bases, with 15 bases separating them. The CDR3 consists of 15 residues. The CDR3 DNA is TGTGCCAGCAGCCTGGTTAGGGACAATAATCAGCCCCAGCATTTT. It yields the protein CASSLVRDNNQPQHF.

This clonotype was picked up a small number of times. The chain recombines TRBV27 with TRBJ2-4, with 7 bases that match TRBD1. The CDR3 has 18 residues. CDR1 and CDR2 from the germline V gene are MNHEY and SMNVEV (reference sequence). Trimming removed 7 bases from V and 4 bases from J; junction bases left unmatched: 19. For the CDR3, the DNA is TGTGCCAGCACAAACCCATACACAGGGGCGGTTTCGAAAAACATTCAGTACTTC. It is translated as CASTNPYTGAVSKNIQYF.

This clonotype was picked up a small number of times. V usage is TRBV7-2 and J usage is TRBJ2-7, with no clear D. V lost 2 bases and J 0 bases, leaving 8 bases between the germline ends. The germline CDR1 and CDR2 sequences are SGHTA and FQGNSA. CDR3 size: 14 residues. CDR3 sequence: CASSLSHGSYEQYF. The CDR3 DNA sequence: TGTGCCAGCAGCTTAAGTCACGGCTCCTACGAGCAGTACTTC.

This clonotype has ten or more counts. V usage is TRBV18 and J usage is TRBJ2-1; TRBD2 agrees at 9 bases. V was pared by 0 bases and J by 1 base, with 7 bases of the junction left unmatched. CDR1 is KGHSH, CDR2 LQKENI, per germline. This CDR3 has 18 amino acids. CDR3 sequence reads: CASSPPLASGRSYNEQFF. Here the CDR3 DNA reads TGTGCCAGCTCACCACCGTTAGCGAGCGGGAGGTCCTACAATGAGCAGTTCTTC.

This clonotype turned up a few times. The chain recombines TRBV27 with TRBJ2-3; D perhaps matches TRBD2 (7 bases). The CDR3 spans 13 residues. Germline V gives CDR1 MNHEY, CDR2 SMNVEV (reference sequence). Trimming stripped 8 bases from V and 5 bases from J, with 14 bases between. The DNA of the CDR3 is TGTGCCAGCCGGAGAGGGGGGGTAGATACGCAGTATTTT. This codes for CASRRGGVDTQYF.

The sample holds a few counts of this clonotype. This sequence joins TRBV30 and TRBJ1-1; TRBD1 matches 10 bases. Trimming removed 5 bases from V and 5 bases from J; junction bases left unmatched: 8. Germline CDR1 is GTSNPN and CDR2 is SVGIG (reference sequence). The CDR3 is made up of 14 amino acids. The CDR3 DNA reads TGTGCCTGGTCCCGGACAGGGGGACGAACTGAAGCTTTCTTT. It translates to CAWSRTGGRTEAFF.

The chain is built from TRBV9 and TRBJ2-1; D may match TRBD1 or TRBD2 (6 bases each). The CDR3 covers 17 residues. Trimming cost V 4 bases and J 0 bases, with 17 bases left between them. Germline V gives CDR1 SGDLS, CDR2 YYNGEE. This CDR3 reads CASSSLRGGSSYNEQFF. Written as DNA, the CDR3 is TGTGCCAGCAGCTCGCTGAGAGGGGGGAGCTCCTACAATGAGCAGTTCTTC.

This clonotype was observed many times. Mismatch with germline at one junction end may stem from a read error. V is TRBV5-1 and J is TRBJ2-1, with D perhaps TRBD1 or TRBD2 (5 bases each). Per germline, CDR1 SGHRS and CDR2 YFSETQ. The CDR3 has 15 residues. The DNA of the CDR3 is TGTGCCAGCAGCTTGGGTGGGGGTTCCTACAATGAGCAGTTCTTC. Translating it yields CASSLGGGSYNEQFF.

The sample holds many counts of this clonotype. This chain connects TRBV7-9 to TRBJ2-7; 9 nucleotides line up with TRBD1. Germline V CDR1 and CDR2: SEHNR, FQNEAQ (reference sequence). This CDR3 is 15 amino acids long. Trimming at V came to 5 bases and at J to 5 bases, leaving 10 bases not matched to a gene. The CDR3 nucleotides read TGTGCCAGCAGCGGACGGGGACAGGGCGTAAACGAGCAGTACTTC. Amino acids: CASSGRGQGVNEQYF. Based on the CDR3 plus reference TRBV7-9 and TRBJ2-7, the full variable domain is DTGVSQNPRHKITKRGQNVTFRCDPISEHNRLYWYRQTLGQGPEFLTYFQNEAQLEKSRLLSDRFSAERPKGSFSTLEIQRTEQGDSAMYLCASSGRGQGVNEQYFGPGTRLTVT.

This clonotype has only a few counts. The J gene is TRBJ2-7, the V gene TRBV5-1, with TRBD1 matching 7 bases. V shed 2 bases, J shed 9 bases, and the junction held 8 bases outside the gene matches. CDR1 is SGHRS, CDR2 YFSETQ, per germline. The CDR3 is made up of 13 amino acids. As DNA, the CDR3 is TGCGCCAGCAGCTTTGAGGGGGCGGCGGGGCAGTACTTC. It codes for CASSFEGAAGQYF.

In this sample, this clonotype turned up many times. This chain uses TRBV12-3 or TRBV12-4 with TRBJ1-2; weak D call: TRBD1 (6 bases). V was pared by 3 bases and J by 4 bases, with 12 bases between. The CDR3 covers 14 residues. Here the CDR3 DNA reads TGTGCCAGCAGTTTTTCCGGGACAAGCTATGGCTACACCTTC. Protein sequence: CASSFSGTSYGYTF.

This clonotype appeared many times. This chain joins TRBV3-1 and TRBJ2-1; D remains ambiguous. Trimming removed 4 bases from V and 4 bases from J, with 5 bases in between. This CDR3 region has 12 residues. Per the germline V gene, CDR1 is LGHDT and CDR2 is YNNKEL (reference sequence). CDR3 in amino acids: CASSLQYNEQFF. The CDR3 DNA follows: TGTGCCAGCAGCCTCCAGTACAATGAGCAGTTCTTC.

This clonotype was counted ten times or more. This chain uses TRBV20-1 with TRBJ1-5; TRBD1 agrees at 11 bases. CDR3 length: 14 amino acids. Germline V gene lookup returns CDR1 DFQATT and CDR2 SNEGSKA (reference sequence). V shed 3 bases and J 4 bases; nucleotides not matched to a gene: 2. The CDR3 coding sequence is TGCAGTGCTAGCAGGGACAGGGGGAATCAGCCCCAGCATTTT. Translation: CSASRDRGNQPQHF.

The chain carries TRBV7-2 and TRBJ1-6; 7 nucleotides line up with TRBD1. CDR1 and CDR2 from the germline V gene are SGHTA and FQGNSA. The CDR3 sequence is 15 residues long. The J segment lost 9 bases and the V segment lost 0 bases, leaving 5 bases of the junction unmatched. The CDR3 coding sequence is TGTGCCAGCAGCTTAGCCACAGGGGCCTTTTCACCCCTCCACTTT. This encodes CASSLATGAFSPLHF.